The present T cell receptor beta chain was sequenced within a study of blood T cell repertoires in COVID-19. The wider study: Collection of acute and convalescent COVID-19 samples took place in the United States, Italy and Spain.

CDR1 is SGDLS and CDR2 is YYNGEE in the germline V gene. CDR3 length: 16 residues. V lost 4 bases, J lost 5 bases, and 12 bases stayed unmatched. As processed by the authors: Amplification of reference gene primers provided the estimated nucleated cell counts. The table came from immunoSEQ multiplex PCR; TCRdb's copy has only in-frame clones and leaves some out. V and J calls plus clone size are reproduced from that table; the DNA served to infer D and trimming. The sample lists approximately 77,000 clones, around 85% occurring once. The chain joins TRBV9 to TRBJ2-3; 8 bases align to TRBD2. The TCR was taken from a man over 45 with COVID-19, enrolled during active disease. The sequenced sample consisted of peripheral blood. CDR3 loop: CASSPTSTGRVDTQYF. The CDR3 DNA reads TGTGCCAGCAGCCCTACTTCGACCGGGAGGGTAGATACGCAGTATTTT.